These 29 T cell receptor beta chains were sequenced from one sample in a study of T cell responses to AZD1222 COVID-19 vaccine (dated by TCRdb to the early 2020s). The time point label on this specimen signifies: baseline before first vaccination. Receptor libraries were prepared by the immunoSEQ multiplex PCR assay. TCRdb took over this immuneACCESS table, retaining in-frame rearrangements with V and J assigned. Such tables are incomplete; in checked studies, under half of the missing clones stem from an unresolved V gene, and the remainder is unexplained. For this sample the table gives some 96,000 clones, of which 85% to 90% were detected only once. The ten most abundant clones make up 2.5% to 3.5% of the sample. The specimen comprised peripheral blood, sampled on day 0 of AZD1222 vaccination. These receptors originate from an adult in good health.

The chain joins TRBV15 to TRBJ2-7; 13 bases are shared with TRBD2. The CDR3 spans 17 residues. Losses at the gene ends were 4 bases for V and 7 bases for J; bases not matched to a gene: 13. CDR1 and CDR2 from the germline V gene are LNHNV and YYDKDF (reference sequence). The CDR3 reads CATSKERPGLAGFEQYF. CDR3 coding DNA: TGTGCCACCAGCAAGGAACGTCCGGGACTAGCGGGATTTGAGCAGTACTTC.

CDR3 protein: CASSQDPRGFPEAFF. The CDR3 nucleotides read TGCGCCAGCAGCCAAGATCCGCGGGGCTTTCCTGAAGCTTTCTTT. The gene calls are TRBV4-3 and TRBJ1-1; TRBD1 is a possible D gene (5 bases). The germline V gene has CDR1 LGHNA and CDR2 YSLEER. Trimming removed 0 bases at V and 6 bases at J, with 14 bases between. The CDR3 is 15 residues long.

The genes are TRBV7-9 and TRBJ1-1; TRBD1 matches 7 bases. The junction had 9 bases not matched to a gene; V was cut back by 5 bases and J by 0 bases. This CDR3 is 16 amino acids long. Germline CDR1 and CDR2: SEHNR and FQNEAQ (reference sequence). CDR3 sequence reads: CASSPNIGTVNTEAFF. In DNA, the CDR3 is TGTGCCAGCAGCCCAAATATTGGGACAGTGAACACTGAAGCTTTCTTT.

The V and J genes are TRBV5-4 and TRBJ1-5, with D hard to call. Between the trimmed V and J ends, which lost 0 bases and 4 bases, there was a span of 5 bases. CDR1 SGHNT and CDR2 YYREEE come from the germline V gene (reference sequence). The CDR3 is 13 residues long. The CDR3 sequence is CASSLGTNQPQHF. The CDR3 region has the DNA TGTGCCAGCAGCTTGGGAACTAATCAGCCCCAGCATTTT.

This clone was seen a few times. The CDR3 sequence: CASSFSPGDTEAFF. For the CDR3, the DNA is TGTGCCAGCAGCTTTTCTCCCGGGGACACTGAAGCTTTCTTT. This chain joins TRBV7-3 and TRBJ1-1; D not certain. Germline CDR1 is SGHTA and CDR2 is FQGTGA. CDR3 length equals 14 residues. Trimming removed 3 bases from V and 3 bases from J, with 11 bases in between.

V is TRBV10-3 and J is TRBJ1-1; perhaps TRBD1 as D (5 bases). V lost 0 bases and J 4 bases, leaving 12 bases between the germline ends. Germline CDR1 and CDR2: ENHRY and SYGVKD. The CDR3 extends over 15 amino acids. The CDR3 DNA reads as TGTGCCATCAGTGAGTCGTTTCAGGGTTCCACTGAAGCTTTCTTT. Translating it yields CAISESFQGSTEAFF.

The rearrangement joins TRBV5-4 to TRBJ1-6; D is uncertain. CDR1 is SGHNT and CDR2 is YYREEE in the germline V gene (reference sequence). V lost 6 bases, J lost 5 bases, and 15 bases lay in between. The CDR3 covers 15 residues. This CDR3 is CASTSRTGNNSPLHF. The CDR3 nucleotides read TGTGCCAGCACGTCTAGGACGGGGAATAATTCACCCCTCCACTTT.

This chain connects TRBV6-5 to TRBJ2-2; D ambiguous. Germline CDR1 is MNHEY and CDR2 is SVGAGI. This CDR3 spans 16 amino acids. Trimming took off 3 bases at V and 0 bases at J, with 11 bases between the two ends. CDR3 nucleotide sequence: TGTGCCAGCAGTTATTTAGCCGGATCGAACACCGGGGAGCTGTTTTTT. Protein: CASSYLAGSNTGELFF.

J is TRBJ2-5 and V is TRBV7-9; tentatively, D is TRBD2 (6 bases). CDR1 is SEHNR and CDR2 is FQNEAQ in the germline V gene (reference sequence). CDR3 length equals 15 residues. Trimming took 5 bases from V and 1 from J, leaving 14 bases between them. CDR3 loop: CASSLSGSLQETQYF. The CDR3 DNA sequence: TGTGCCAGCAGCCTATCCGGGAGTCTCCAAGAGACCCAGTACTTC.

This chain links TRBV7-2 with TRBJ2-5; the match to TRBD1 covers 7 bases. Germline V gene lookup returns CDR1 SGHTA and CDR2 FQGNSA. V lost 5 bases, J lost 4 bases, and 7 bases stayed unmatched. This CDR3 has 14 residues. Here the CDR3 DNA reads TGTGCCAGCAGCCCACGAGGGGGCCGAGAGACCCAGTACTTC. It yields the protein CASSPRGGRETQYF.

This chain connects TRBV27 to TRBJ2-7; 8 nucleotides match TRBD2. From germline, CDR1 is MNHEY and CDR2 SMNVEV (reference sequence). The CDR3 has 14 residues. V lost 3 bases and J lost 3; bases outside the gene matches: 4. The CDR3 reads CASSFIGTSYEQYF. The CDR3 region has the DNA TGTGCCAGCAGTTTTATAGGGACTAGCTACGAGCAGTACTTC.

This chain uses TRBV30 with TRBJ2-2, with D possibly being TRBD2 (6 bases). In germline, CDR1 is GTSNPN, CDR2 SVGIG (reference sequence). Trimming left V 8 bases short and J 0 bases short, with 22 bases between. This CDR3 has 17 amino acids. CDR3 DNA sequence: TGTGCCCGCAGTTCAGACAGTGCGGGGTCGAACACCGGGGAGCTGTTTTTT. It is translated as CARSSDSAGSNTGELFF.

The J gene is TRBJ2-1, the V gene TRBV12-3 or TRBV12-4; weak D call: TRBD1 (5 bases). The germline V and J ends were trimmed by 7 bases and 3 bases, with 7 bases remaining between them. CDR3 size: 12 residues. CDR3 in amino acids: CASKDNYNEQFF. CDR3 coding DNA: TGTGCCAGCAAGGACAACTACAATGAGCAGTTCTTC.

The V call is TRBV11-2, the J call TRBJ2-2; D may be TRBD2 (6 bases). V was shortened by 5 bases and J by 5 bases, with 18 bases between the two germline ends. Per the germline V gene, CDR1 is SGHAT and CDR2 is FQNNGV. The CDR3 runs 16 residues. The chain's CDR3 is CASSLRGAGSTGELFF. CDR3 DNA: TGTGCCAGCAGCCTCCGGGGAGCGGGTAGTACCGGGGAGCTGTTTTTT.

The rearrangement joins TRBV7-9 to TRBJ1-5, with D unresolved. V lost 0 bases and J lost 2, with 14 bases in between. CDR1 and CDR2 (germline): SEHNR, FQNEAQ (reference sequence). This CDR3 has 17 residues. The CDR3 loop reads CASSLALGGEGNQPQHF. CDR3 coding DNA: TGTGCCAGCAGCTTAGCGCTAGGCGGGGAAGGCAATCAGCCCCAGCATTTT.

The chain couples TRBV6-5 to TRBJ1-1, with D possibly being TRBD1 (5 bases). CDR1 is MNHEY and CDR2 is SVGAGI in the germline V gene. V lost 6 bases to trimming and J lost 1 base, with 9 bases between them. The CDR3 has 13 amino acids. CDR3 region: CASSQTGNTEAFF. The CDR3 coding sequence is TGTGCCAGCAGCCAAACAGGGAACACTGAAGCTTTCTTT.

V and J are TRBV6-1 and TRBJ2-7, with D tentatively TRBD1 or TRBD2 (5 bases each). V was shortened by 1 base and J by 3 bases, with 10 bases between the two germline ends. This CDR3 contains 14 residues. Germline CDR1 reads MNHNS; CDR2 reads SASEGT. CDR3 nucleotide sequence: TGTGCCAGCAGTGAAGGCGAGGGGAGCTACGAGCAGTACTTC. It is translated as CASSEGEGSYEQYF.

V gene TRBV29-1 combines with J gene TRBJ2-6; 11 nucleotides agree with TRBD2. With V trimmed by 1 base and J by 4 bases, 9 bases remained unmatched. CDR3 length: 18 amino acids. CDR1 and CDR2 (germline): SQVTM, ANQGSEA. In DNA, the CDR3 is TGCAGCGTTGAAGTGGTAGCGGGAGGGCCGCGGGGGGCCAACGTCCTGACTTTC. Encoded protein: CSVEVVAGGPRGANVLTF.

This chain links TRBV19 with TRBJ1-3; D is uncertain. CDR1 and CDR2 (germline): LNHDA, SQIVND (reference sequence). Trimming left V 3 bases short and J 0 bases short, with 6 bases between. The CDR3 extends over 14 amino acids. The CDR3, as DNA: TGTGCCAGTAGTATCCGCTCCTCTGGAAACACCATATATTTT. This translates into CASSIRSSGNTIYF.

This clone was recorded once. The gene calls are TRBV5-4 and TRBJ2-2; weak D call: TRBD2 (6 bases). Germline V gene sequence: CDR1 SGHNT, CDR2 YYREEE (reference sequence). This CDR3 is built from 15 residues. Deletions cut 0 bases from V and 4 bases from J, with 10 bases between. This CDR3 reads CASSLVRGGTGELFF. DNA of the CDR3: TGTGCCAGCAGCTTGGTTAGGGGAGGCACCGGGGAGCTGTTTTTT.

The rearrangement joins TRBV30 to TRBJ1-3; D remains unclear. The CDR3 runs 12 residues. Trimming shortened V by 5 bases and J by 0 bases, and 5 bases separated the two germline ends. Per germline, CDR1 GTSNPN and CDR2 SVGIG (reference sequence). The CDR3 DNA follows: TGTGCCTGGGGGAGCTCTGGAAACACCATATATTTT. It is translated as CAWGSSGNTIYF. The complete variable domain, with remaining parts taken from reference TRBV30 and TRBJ1-3, reads SQTIHQWPATLVQPVGSPLSLECTVEGTSNPNLYWYRQAAGRGLQLLFYSVGIGQISSEVPQNLSASRPQDRQFILSSKKLLLSDSGFYLCAWGSSGNTIYFGEGSWLTVV.

This chain joins TRBV27 and TRBJ2-1, with TRBD2 matching over 9 bases. The CDR3 loop spans 16 amino acids. Germline trimming cut 5 bases from V and 1 base from J; bases unmatched to any gene: 6. Germline V gene data show CDR1 as MNHEY and CDR2 as SMNVEV (reference sequence). The CDR3 region is CASSGSGRPSYNEQFF. In DNA, the CDR3 is TGTGCCAGCAGTGGAAGCGGGAGGCCATCCTACAATGAGCAGTTCTTC.

The chain couples TRBV10-3 to TRBJ1-1; no clear D gene. The CDR3 runs 13 residues. V was shortened by 6 bases and J by 4 bases, with 12 bases between the two germline ends. The germline V gene has CDR1 ENHRY and CDR2 SYGVKD. The chain's CDR3 is CAIRELAGTEAFF. The DNA for the CDR3 is TGTGCCATCAGAGAACTTGCGGGCACTGAAGCTTTCTTT.

This rearrangement joins TRBV3-1 (or the pseudogene TRBV3-2) to TRBJ2-1; 13 positions agree with TRBD2. The CDR3 totals 17 residues. V lost 1 base and J lost 8; bases outside the gene matches: 8. Germline V gene sequence: CDR1 LGHDT, CDR2 YNNKEL (reference sequence). This CDR3 reads CASSQGTSGSLLHEQFF. The CDR3 DNA is TGTGCCAGCAGCCAAGGGACTAGCGGGAGTCTTCTCCATGAGCAGTTCTTC.

The chain carries TRBV4-2 and TRBJ2-3; 7 positions agree with TRBD1. Germline CDR1 and CDR2: LGHNA and YNFKEQ. This CDR3 contains 14 residues. V was clipped by 1 base and J by 5 bases; unmatched bases: 3. CDR3: CASSQGGGGDTQYF. The CDR3 bases are TGTGCCAGCAGCCAAGGAGGGGGCGGAGATACGCAGTATTTT.

The chain links TRBV7-2 to TRBJ2-5; 8 positions match TRBD1. The CDR3 runs 12 residues. The germline V gene has CDR1 SGHTA and CDR2 FQGNSA. The J segment lost 7 bases and the V segment lost 6 bases, leaving 4 bases of the junction unmatched. CDR3: CASRGQAGTQYF. For the CDR3, the DNA is TGTGCCAGCAGGGGACAGGCTGGGACCCAGTACTTC.

The chain links TRBV5-1 to TRBJ1-3; 9 bases match TRBD1. Per the germline V gene, CDR1 is SGHRS and CDR2 is YFSETQ. This CDR3 has 14 residues. With V trimmed by 4 bases and J by 4 bases, 3 bases remained unmatched. CDR3: CASSPGTGGNTIYF. The CDR3 DNA is TGCGCCAGCAGCCCCGGGACAGGGGGAAACACCATATATTTT. Supplemented by reference TRBV5-1 and TRBJ1-3, the full variable domain reads KAGVTQTPRYLIKTRGQQVTLSCSPISGHRSVSWYQQTPGQGLQFLFEYFSETQRNKGNFPGRFSGRQFSNSRSEMNVSTLELGDSALYLCASSPGTGGNTIYFGEGSWLTVV.

The V and J genes are TRBV19 and TRBJ1-4; D perhaps matches TRBD1 (5 bases). Germline values: CDR1 LNHDA, CDR2 SQIVND (reference sequence). Trimming pared 5 bases from V and 5 bases from J, leaving 15 bases between. This CDR3 is built from 15 residues. The CDR3 DNA reads as TGTGCCAGTAGTGGCCCCGACAGCCTGAATGAAAAACTGTTTTTT. This sequence encodes CASSGPDSLNEKLFF. Drawing the rest from reference TRBV19 and TRBJ1-4, the complete variable domain is DGGITQSPKYLFRKEGQNVTLSCEQNLNHDAMYWYRQDPGQGLRLIYYSQIVNDFQKGDIAEGYSVSREKKESFPLTVTSAQKNPTAFYLCASSGPDSLNEKLFFGSGTQLSVL.

This chain connects TRBV28 to TRBJ2-7, with D unresolved. The germline gives CDR1 MDHEN, CDR2 SYDVKM. The V end lost 3 bases, the J end lost 0 bases, and 3 bases lay between the germline ends. The CDR3 length is 12 residues. The CDR3: CASSFLSYEQYF. CDR3 in DNA: TGTGCCAGCAGTTTCCTCTCCTACGAGCAGTACTTC.